Listed below are T cell receptor beta chains from one sample, sequenced in a study of cytomegalovirus exposure and HLA in healthy donors. The assay was immunoSEQ multiplex PCR, and TCRdb's table has in-frame clones only and misses some. The sample lists around 130,000 clones; over 70% were seen once. The sequencing sample was made of PBMCs. The source is a woman in her late teens or twenties in good health and CMV-seronegative. The CDR3 runs from the conserved cysteine through the conserved F or W. Each record gives: clone size, D gene, V gene, J gene, CDR3 DNA, CDR3 protein. The D gene is left open where the match is weak. Clone size, where shown, is once, few, many, or a class for clones that have expanded.

.,.,TRBV27,TRBJ2-2,TGTGCCAGCAGTCCCCCGGGCACCGGGGAGCTGTTTTTT,CASSPPGTGELFF
once,TRBD1,TRBV5-6,TRBJ1-4,TGTGCCAGCAGCTTGGGTCAGGGGGCTAATGAAAAACTGTTTTTT,CASSLGQGANEKLFF
.,TRBD2,TRBV5-6,TRBJ2-5,TGTGCCAGCAGCTTCGGACTAGCGGGAGGAGGGGAGACCCAGTACTTC,CASSFGLAGGGETQYF
few,.,TRBV20-1,TRBJ2-3,TGCAGTGCTACTACGACAGATACGCAGTATTTT,CSATTTDTQYF
few,TRBD2,TRBV30,TRBJ2-5,TGTGCCTGGAGCGGGGGGGCACCAATTCAAGAGACCCAGTACTTC,CAWSGGAPIQETQYF
.,.,TRBV25-1,TRBJ2-2,TGTGCCAGCATACCTCGCCGGGGAAACACCGGGGAGCTGTTTTTT,CASIPRRGNTGELFF
.,TRBD2,TRBV5-6,TRBJ2-3,TGTGCCAGCAGCTTGAGCCGACTAGCGGGACCCCGTAATACGCAGTATTTT,CASSLSRLAGPRNTQYF
.,.,TRBV11-2,TRBJ2-5,TGTGCCAGCAGCCTTACCAGCCGGGGGACCCAGTACTTC,CASSLTSRGTQYF
once,TRBD2,TRBV4-1,TRBJ2-3,TGCGCCAGCACCACAAGTGTGGCGGGAGCGCTTGGCACAGATACGCAGTATTTT,CASTTSVAGALGTDTQYF
.,TRBD1,TRBV10-2,TRBJ2-7,TGCGCCAGCAGACCCTCCACAGGGGCCGGTTACGAGCAGTACTTC,CASRPSTGAGYEQYF
.,TRBD2,TRBV7-9,TRBJ2-5,TGTGCCAGCAGCCCCGGAACCGGGACTAGCGGTGAGACCCAGTACTTC,CASSPGTGTSGETQYF
.,.,TRBV29-1,TRBJ2-5,TGCAGCGTGCATAAGCGGACCCAGTACTTC,CSVHKRTQYF
few,.,TRBV15,TRBJ2-2,TGTGCCACCAGCAGAGATCGCGGGCGGGGAACCACCGGGGAGCTGTTTTTT,CATSRDRGRGTTGELFF
.,TRBD2,TRBV7-4,TRBJ2-3,TGTGCCAGCAGCTTTAGCGGGAGTACAGATACGCAGTATTTT,CASSFSGSTDTQYF
.,TRBD1,TRBV5-6,TRBJ2-2,TGTGCCAGCAGCTTGCAGGGATCGAGGACAGGCGGGGAGCTGTTTTTT,CASSLQGSRTGGELFF